This T cell receptor (beta chain) was identified during a study of patients and donors after allogeneic stem cell transplantation. TCRdb re-called the RT-PCR reads through MiXCR, storing one row per CDR3 protein. The sample includes under 170,000 distinct CDR3 sequences, about two fifths of them seen just once. Per the germline V gene, CDR1 is SGHTA and CDR2 is FQGNSA. With 5 bases removed from V and 3 bases from J, the gap between germline ends came to 16 bases. The CDR3 is 15 residues long. Sequencing was performed on blood, either unsorted or a sorted T cell fraction (not recorded which). The J gene is TRBJ1-1, the V gene TRBV7-2; unclear D gene. This TCR was sampled from a human donor who was either an allogeneic HSCT recipient or a stem cell or donor lymphocyte infusion donor (not recorded which). It is not recorded whose cells these are; they may come from a transplant donor. CDR3 DNA sequence: TGTGCCAGCAGCCCGGGTCCTTACGGGGACACTGAAGCTTTCTTT. Residues: CASSPGPYGDTEAFF.